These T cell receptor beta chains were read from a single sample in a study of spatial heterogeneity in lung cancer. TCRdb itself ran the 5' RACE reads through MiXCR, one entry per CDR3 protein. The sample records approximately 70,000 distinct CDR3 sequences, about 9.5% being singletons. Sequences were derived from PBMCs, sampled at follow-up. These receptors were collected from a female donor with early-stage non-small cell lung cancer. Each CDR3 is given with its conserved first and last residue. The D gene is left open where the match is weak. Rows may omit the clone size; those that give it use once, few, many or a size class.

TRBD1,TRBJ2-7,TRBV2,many,CASRPGQEVHEQYF,TGTGCCAGCAGGCCGGGACAGGAGGTTCACGAGCAGTACTTC
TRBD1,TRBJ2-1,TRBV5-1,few,CASSLRIRDSNNEQFF,TGCGCCAGCAGCTTACGAATCCGGGACAGCAACAATGAGCAGTTCTTC
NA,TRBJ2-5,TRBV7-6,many,CASSLAVQETQYF,TGTGCCAGCAGCTTAGCGGTGCAAGAGACCCAGTACTTC
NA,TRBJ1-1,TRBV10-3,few,CAITPMGGNTEAFF,TGTGCCATCACCCCTATGGGGGGAAACACTGAAGCTTTCTTT
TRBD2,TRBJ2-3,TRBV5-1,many,CASSTGTSGSGGSTQYF,TGCGCCAGCAGCACAGGGACTAGCGGGAGTGGCGGGAGTACGCAGTATTTT
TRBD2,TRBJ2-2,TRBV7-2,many,CASTHPGLAGRTGELFF,TGTGCCAGCACCCACCCCGGACTAGCGGGACGTACCGGGGAGCTGTTTTTT
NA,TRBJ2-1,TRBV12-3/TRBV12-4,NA,CASRFYRESKGEQFF,TGTGCCAGCAGGTTCTACCGGGAGTCGAAAGGTGAGCAGTTCTTC
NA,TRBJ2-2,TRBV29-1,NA,CSAGSRGLANTGELFF,TGCAGCGCCGGGAGCAGGGGGTTGGCGAACACCGGGGAGCTGTTTTTT
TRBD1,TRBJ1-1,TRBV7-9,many,CASSLAGTGGRRNTEAFF,TGTGCCAGCAGCTTAGCCGGGACAGGGGGAAGGAGGAACACTGAAGCTTTCTTT
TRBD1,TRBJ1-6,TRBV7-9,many,CASRLTGDSPLHF,TGTGCCAGCAGGTTGACAGGGGACTCACCCCTCCACTTT
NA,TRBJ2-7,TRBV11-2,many,CASSRAYEQYF,TGTGCCAGCAGCAGGGCCTACGAGCAGTACTTC
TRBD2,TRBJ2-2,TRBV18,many,CASSTTGLPTGELFF,TGTGCCAGCTCAACTACGGGACTACCCACCGGGGAGCTGTTTTTT
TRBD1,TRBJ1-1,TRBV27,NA,CASSLQGASVAFF,TGTGCCAGCAGCCTACAGGGGGCGTCGGTAGCTTTCTTT
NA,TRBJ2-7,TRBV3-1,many,CASSRQGFQPYEQYF,TGTGCCAGCAGCCGTCAGGGATTTCAACCCTACGAGCAGTACTTC
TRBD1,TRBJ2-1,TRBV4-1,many,CASSPGQGDNNEQFF,TGCGCCAGCAGCCCAGGACAGGGGGACAACAATGAGCAGTTCTTC
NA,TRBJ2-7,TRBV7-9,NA,CASSLTVAEQYF,TGTGCCAGCAGCTTAACCGTGGCCGAGCAGTACTTC
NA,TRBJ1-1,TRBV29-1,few,CSVDAGSFF,TGCAGCGTTGATGCGGGGTCTTTCTTT
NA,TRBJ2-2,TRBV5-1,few,CASSLRRPGNTGELFF,TGCGCCAGCAGCTTACGGCGGCCGGGGAACACCGGGGAGCTGTTTTTT
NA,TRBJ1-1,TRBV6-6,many,CASSRPGMNTEAFF,TGTGCCAGCAGTCGCCCGGGGATGAACACTGAAGCTTTCTTT
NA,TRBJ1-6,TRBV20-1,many,CSAPSGGGSPLHF,TGCAGTGCTCCCTCGGGGGGGGGTTCACCCCTCCACTTT
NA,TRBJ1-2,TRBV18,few,CASSPTSGTFYGYGYTF,TGTGCCAGCTCACCGACTTCGGGGACTTTCTATGGCTATGGCTACACCTTC
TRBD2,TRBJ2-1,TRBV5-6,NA,CASSRILAAKENNEQFF,TGTGCCAGCAGCCGGATACTAGCGGCGAAGGAGAACAATGAGCAGTTCTTC
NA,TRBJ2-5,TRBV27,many,CASSPLQGRQETQYF,TGTGCCAGCAGTCCCCTACAGGGCCGACAAGAGACCCAGTACTTC
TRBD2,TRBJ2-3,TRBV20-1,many,CSAKAGATQYF,TGCAGTGCTAAAGCGGGAGCGACGCAGTATTTT
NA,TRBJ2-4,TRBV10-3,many,CAISDGTENIQYF,TGTGCCATCAGTGACGGCACGGAAAACATTCAGTACTTC
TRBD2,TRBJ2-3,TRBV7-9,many,CASSLTTPGLAGSTDTQYF,TGTGCCAGCAGCTTAACAACTCCGGGACTAGCGGGAAGCACAGATACGCAGTATTTT
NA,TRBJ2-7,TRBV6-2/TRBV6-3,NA,CASKRDLPRYEQYF,TGTGCCAGCAAGAGGGATTTACCACGCTACGAGCAGTACTTC
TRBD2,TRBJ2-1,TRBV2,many,CASTPSGNEQFF,TGTGCCAGCACGCCTAGCGGAAATGAGCAGTTCTTC
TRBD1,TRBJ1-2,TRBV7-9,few,CATSYFSGTGGFAYGYTF,TGTGCCACATCGTACTTTTCCGGGACAGGGGGCTTCGCCTATGGCTACACCTTC
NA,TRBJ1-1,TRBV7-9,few,CASSLQGDITEAFF,TGTGCCAGCAGCTTACAAGGCGACATCACTGAAGCTTTCTTT